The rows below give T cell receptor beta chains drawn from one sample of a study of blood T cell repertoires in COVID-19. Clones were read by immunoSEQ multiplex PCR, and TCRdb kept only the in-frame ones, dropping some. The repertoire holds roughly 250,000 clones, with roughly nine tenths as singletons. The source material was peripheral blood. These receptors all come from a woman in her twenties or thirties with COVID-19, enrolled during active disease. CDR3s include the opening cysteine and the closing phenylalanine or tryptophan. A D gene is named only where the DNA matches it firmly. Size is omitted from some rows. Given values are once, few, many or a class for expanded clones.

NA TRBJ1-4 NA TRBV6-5 CASSYRGRAEKLFF TGTGCCAGCAGTTATCGGGGTCGGGCGGAAAAACTGTTTTTT
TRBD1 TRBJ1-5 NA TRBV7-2 CASSLDGGRGRSSNQPQHF TGTGCCAGCAGCTTAGATGGTGGCAGGGGGCGAAGTAGCAATCAGCCCCAGCATTTT
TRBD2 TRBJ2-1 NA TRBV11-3 CASSSRLAGDPNEQFF TGTGCCAGCAGCTCTCGACTAGCGGGGGATCCGAATGAGCAGTTCTTC
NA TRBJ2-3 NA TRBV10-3 CAISEIDRHTDTQYF TGTGCCATCAGTGAGATAGACAGACACACAGATACGCAGTATTTT
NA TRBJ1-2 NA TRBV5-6 CASSLVNSRMSGYTF TGTGCCAGCAGCTTGGTGAACAGTCGAATGTCTGGCTACACCTTC
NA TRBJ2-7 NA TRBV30 CAWGRERGPYEQYF TGTGCCTGGGGCCGGGAGAGGGGGCCCTACGAGCAGTACTTC
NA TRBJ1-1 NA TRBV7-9 CASSYGQRIEAFF TGTGCCAGCAGCTACGGACAGAGGATTGAAGCTTTCTTT
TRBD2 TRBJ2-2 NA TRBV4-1 CASSQERETNTGELFF TGCGCCAGCAGCCAAGAGCGGGAGACGAACACCGGGGAGCTGTTTTTT
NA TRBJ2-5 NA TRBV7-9 CASLSREQETQYF TGTGCCAGCCTTTCCCGGGAACAAGAGACCCAGTACTTC
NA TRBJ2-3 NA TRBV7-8 CASSLGLTDTQYF TGTGCCAGCAGCTTGGGACTTACAGATACGCAGTATTTT
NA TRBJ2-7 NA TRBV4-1 CASSHTPGGTYEQYF TGCGCCAGCAGCCACACCCCCGGCGGTACCTACGAGCAGTACTTC
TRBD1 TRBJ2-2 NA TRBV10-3 CAITGQGALNTGELFF TGTGCCATCACGGGACAGGGGGCTCTAAACACCGGGGAGCTGTTTTTT
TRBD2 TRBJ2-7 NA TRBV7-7 CASSHGLAYEQYF TGTGCCAGCAGCCACGGACTAGCCTACGAGCAGTACTTC
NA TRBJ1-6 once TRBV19 CASTPGSSYNSPLHF TGTGCCAGTACTCCCGGTAGCTCCTATAATTCACCCCTCCACTTT
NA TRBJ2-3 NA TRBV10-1 CASSDPLQGGKGTDTQYF TGCGCCAGCAGTGATCCCCTACAGGGGGGGAAAGGCACAGATACGCAGTATTTT
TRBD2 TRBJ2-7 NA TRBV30 CAWSSGTSNEQYF TGTGCCTGGAGCTCCGGGACTAGCAACGAGCAGTACTTC
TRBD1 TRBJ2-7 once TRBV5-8 CASSYGVRRGTGTYEQYF TGTGCCAGCAGCTATGGGGTCCGTCGCGGGACAGGGACCTACGAGCAGTACTTC
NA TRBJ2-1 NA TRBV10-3 CAISEVSEYNEQFF TGTGCCATCAGTGAGGTGAGCGAATACAATGAGCAGTTCTTC
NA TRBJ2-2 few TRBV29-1 CSAMYPGRENTGELFF TGCAGCGCCATGTACCCAGGGCGGGAGAACACCGGGGAGCTGTTTTTT
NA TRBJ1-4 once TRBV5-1 CASSLEGMREKLFF TGCGCCAGCAGCTTGGAGGGGATGCGGGAAAAACTGTTTTTT
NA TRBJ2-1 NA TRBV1 CTSSQETTSGGRGDNEQFF TGCACCAGCAGCCAAGAGACGACTAGCGGGGGCCGGGGGGACAATGAGCAGTTCTTC
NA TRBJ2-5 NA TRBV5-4 CASSLGQFQETQYF TGTGCCAGCAGCTTGGGACAGTTCCAAGAGACCCAGTACTTC
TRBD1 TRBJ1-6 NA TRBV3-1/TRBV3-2 CASSPRTGDYNSPLHF TGTGCCAGCAGCCCTCGGACAGGGGATTACAATTCACCCCTCCACTTT
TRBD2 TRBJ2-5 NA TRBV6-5 CASSLLPGGTEETQYF TGTGCCAGCAGTTTGCTCCCCGGGGGGACGGAAGAGACCCAGTACTTC
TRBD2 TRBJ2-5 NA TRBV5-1 CATGDYQETQYF TGCGCCACCGGGGACTATCAAGAGACCCAGTACTTC
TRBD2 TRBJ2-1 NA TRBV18 CASSPPSLAGGSAGEQFF TGTGCCAGCTCACCCCCCTCGCTCGCGGGGGGATCAGCCGGTGAGCAGTTCTTC
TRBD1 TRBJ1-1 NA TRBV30 CAWRTGTSAFF TGTGCCTGGAGGACAGGGACATCGGCTTTCTTT
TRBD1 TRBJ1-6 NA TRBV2 CASSEDRGRHSPLHF TGTGCCAGCAGTGAAGACAGGGGAAGGCATTCACCCCTCCACTTT
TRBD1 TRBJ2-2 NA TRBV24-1 CATSAGQGTGELFF TGTGCCACCAGCGCTGGACAGGGAACCGGGGAGCTGTTTTTT
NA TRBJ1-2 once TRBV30 CAWSQNRANYGYTF TGTGCCTGGAGTCAGAACAGGGCCAACTATGGCTACACCTTC
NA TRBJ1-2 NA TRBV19 CASSIRGVYGYTF TGTGCCAGTAGTATCAGGGGCGTCTATGGCTACACCTTC
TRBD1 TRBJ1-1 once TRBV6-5 CASSAGQANTEAFF TGTGCCAGCAGCGCAGGACAGGCGAACACTGAAGCTTTCTTT
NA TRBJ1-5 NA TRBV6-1 CASSEGAGVQPQHF TGTGCCAGCAGTGAAGGGGCGGGGGTCCAGCCCCAGCATTTT
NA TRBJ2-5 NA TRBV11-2 CASSLLGGRQETQYF TGTGCCAGCAGCCTGCTAGGGGGAAGGCAAGAGACCCAGTACTTC
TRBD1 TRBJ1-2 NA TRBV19 CASSTRGRGYGYTF TGTGCCAGTAGTACCAGGGGGCGCGGCTATGGCTACACCTTC
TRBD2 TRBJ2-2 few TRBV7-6 CASSRTSGIGELFF TGTGCCAGCAGCCGGACTAGCGGTATCGGGGAGCTGTTTTTT
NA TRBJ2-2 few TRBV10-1 CASSEYRIGAGELFF TGCGCCAGCAGTGAGTACAGGATTGGTGCCGGGGAGCTGTTTTTT
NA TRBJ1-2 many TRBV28 CASSLPPNRNNYGYTF TGTGCCAGCAGCCTCCCCCCAAACAGGAATAACTATGGCTACACCTTC
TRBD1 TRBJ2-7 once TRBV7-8 CASSLRRPGTGRGDEQYF TGTGCCAGCAGCTTACGACGCCCCGGGACAGGGAGAGGGGACGAGCAGTACTTC
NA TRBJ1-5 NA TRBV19 CASSAWWGGKGNQPQHF TGTGCCAGTAGTGCCTGGTGGGGGGGGAAGGGCAATCAGCCCCAGCATTTT
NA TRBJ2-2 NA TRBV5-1 CASSFRGIQNTGELFF TGCGCCAGCAGCTTTAGAGGGATCCAGAACACCGGGGAGCTGTTTTTT
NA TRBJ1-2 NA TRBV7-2 CASSLSVMETQPSYGYTF TGTGCCAGCAGCTTATCGGTTATGGAAACCCAACCTAGCTATGGCTACACCTTC
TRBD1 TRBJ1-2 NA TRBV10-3 CAISQPDRVNYGYTF TGTGCCATCAGCCAGCCGGACAGGGTGAACTATGGCTACACCTTC
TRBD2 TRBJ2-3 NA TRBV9 CASSVVPAGGLDTQYF TGTGCCAGCAGCGTAGTTCCAGCGGGGGGATTGGATACGCAGTATTTT
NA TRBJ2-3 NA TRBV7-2 CASSLVSSGQGAQYF TGTGCCAGCAGCTTAGTATCGTCGGGCCAGGGTGCGCAGTATTTT
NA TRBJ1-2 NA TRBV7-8 CASSSDTWGGYTF TGTGCCAGCAGCTCTGACACATGGGGCGGCTACACCTTC
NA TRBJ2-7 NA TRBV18 CASSPWRPKTPSYEQYF TGTGCCAGCTCACCGTGGAGACCTAAGACCCCTTCCTACGAGCAGTACTTC
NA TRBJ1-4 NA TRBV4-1 CASTQAYKLFF TGCGCCAGCACACAGGCGTACAAACTGTTTTTT
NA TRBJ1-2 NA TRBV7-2 CASSLKNRDRSNYGYTF TGTGCCAGCAGCTTAAAGAACAGGGACCGATCTAACTATGGCTACACCTTC
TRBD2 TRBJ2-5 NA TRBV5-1 CASTLSGVQETQYF TGCGCCAGCACCCTAAGCGGGGTTCAAGAGACCCAGTACTTC
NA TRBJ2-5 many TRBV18 CASSPGQGTGQETQYF TGTGCCAGCTCACCAGGGCAGGGGACGGGGCAAGAGACCCAGTACTTC
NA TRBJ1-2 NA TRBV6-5 CASSSPRAGAYGYTF TGTGCCAGCAGTTCTCCTAGGGCAGGGGCCTATGGCTACACCTTC
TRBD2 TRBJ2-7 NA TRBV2 CASHIRGIFGGTDEQYF TGTGCCAGCCACATTAGGGGAATCTTCGGGGGGACCGACGAGCAGTACTTC
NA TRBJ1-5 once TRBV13 CASSLAGEGQPQHF TGTGCCAGCAGCTTAGCAGGGGAGGGTCAGCCCCAGCATTTT
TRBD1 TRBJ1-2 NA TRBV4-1 CASSQLTGGYGYTF TGCGCCAGCAGCCAATTAACAGGGGGCTATGGCTACACCTTC
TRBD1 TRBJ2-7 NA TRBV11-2 CASSPTRQGYEQYF TGTGCCAGCAGCCCGACCAGACAGGGCTACGAGCAGTACTTC
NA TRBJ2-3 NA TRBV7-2 CASSLVASTDTQYF TGTGCCAGCAGCTTAGTAGCAAGCACAGATACGCAGTATTTT
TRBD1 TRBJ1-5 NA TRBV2 CASSTRTGGAGYQPQHF TGTGCCAGCAGTACCCGGACAGGGGGCGCGGGTTATCAGCCCCAGCATTTT